Listed below are T cell receptor beta chains from one sample, sequenced in a study of blood T cell repertoires in COVID-19. Measured with immunoSEQ multiplex PCR; TCRdb has only the in-frame clones, and not every one. The sample shows about 310,000 clones, approximately 81% of them seen only once. Specimen: PBMCs or T cells enriched from blood (not recorded which). The receptors were sampled from a woman between 25 and 40 years old who had been exposed to COVID-19. CDR3s include the opening cysteine and the closing phenylalanine or tryptophan. Fields, in order: J gene, V gene, CDR3 protein.

j_gene: TRBJ1-4
v_gene: TRBV28
CDR3aa: CASSLGQKLFF

j_gene: TRBJ1-3
v_gene: TRBV18
CDR3aa: CATRRQESSGNTIYF

j_gene: TRBJ2-5
v_gene: TRBV30
CDR3aa: CAWSVLTSGRETQYF

j_gene: TRBJ2-2
v_gene: TRBV9
CDR3aa: CASSVNLAGVTGELFF

j_gene: TRBJ1-2
v_gene: TRBV6-5
CDR3aa: CASSIPGGENYGYTF

j_gene: TRBJ1-2
v_gene: TRBV28
CDR3aa: CASSYTRLIF

j_gene: TRBJ2-1
v_gene: TRBV10-3
CDR3aa: CAISEFWSGNEQFF

j_gene: TRBJ2-2
v_gene: TRBV19
CDR3aa: CASRLRENTGELFF

j_gene: TRBJ2-7
v_gene: TRBV5-1
CDR3aa: CASSLHSGPYEQYF

j_gene: TRBJ1-1
v_gene: TRBV6-4
CDR3aa: CASSEVTGTGGTEAFF

j_gene: TRBJ1-1
v_gene: TRBV12-3/TRBV12-4
CDR3aa: CASSQWGRIEAFF

j_gene: TRBJ2-1
v_gene: TRBV4-3
CDR3aa: CASSLLGQGGNEQFF

j_gene: TRBJ2-5
v_gene: TRBV7-3
CDR3aa: CASSAGAGGPQETQYF

j_gene: TRBJ2-5
v_gene: TRBV4-1
CDR3aa: CASSQEEYQETQYF

j_gene: TRBJ2-1
v_gene: TRBV19
CDR3aa: CASSIDLASGAYNEQFF

j_gene: TRBJ2-3
v_gene: TRBV4-3
CDR3aa: CASSQTGTSTDTQYF

j_gene: TRBJ2-1
v_gene: TRBV2
CDR3aa: CASSVSGSRYNEQFF

j_gene: TRBJ2-7
v_gene: TRBV29-1
CDR3aa: CSVEMGLGDEQYF

j_gene: TRBJ1-4
v_gene: TRBV3-1/TRBV3-2
CDR3aa: CASSQSGREKLFF

j_gene: TRBJ1-4
v_gene: TRBV6-4
CDR3aa: CASSDSPGLGEKLFF

j_gene: TRBJ2-7
v_gene: TRBV3-1/TRBV3-2
CDR3aa: CASSLSSYEQYF

j_gene: TRBJ2-1
v_gene: TRBV4-1
CDR3aa: CASSQEGEGYEQFF

j_gene: TRBJ1-2
v_gene: TRBV10-3
CDR3aa: CAISEIRLYYGYTF

j_gene: TRBJ1-5
v_gene: TRBV6-6
CDR3aa: CASSPRADHTGGYSNQPQHF

j_gene: TRBJ1-5
v_gene: TRBV27
CDR3aa: CASRPQGRGPQHF

j_gene: TRBJ2-7
v_gene: TRBV5-4
CDR3aa: CASSSGYFYEQYF

j_gene: TRBJ1-4
v_gene: TRBV6-5
CDR3aa: CASGMEFGEKLFF

j_gene: TRBJ1-5
v_gene: TRBV25-1
CDR3aa: CASSRTGGDQPQHF

j_gene: TRBJ2-1
v_gene: TRBV7-9
CDR3aa: CASSFIPGLAGQPYNEQFF

j_gene: TRBJ1-1
v_gene: TRBV19
CDR3aa: CASSHRGQGGMNTEAFF

j_gene: TRBJ2-1
v_gene: TRBV7-2
CDR3aa: CASSLSSGRAVQFF

j_gene: TRBJ2-1
v_gene: TRBV2
CDR3aa: CASLLLAGGTSYNEQFF

j_gene: TRBJ2-5
v_gene: TRBV6-5
CDR3aa: CASSYSGGQETQYF

j_gene: TRBJ2-6
v_gene: TRBV6-5
CDR3aa: CAIKDRGSGANVLTF

j_gene: TRBJ2-1
v_gene: TRBV19
CDR3aa: CASSILGQDNEQFF

j_gene: TRBJ2-3
v_gene: TRBV28
CDR3aa: CASSGREGGDTQYF

j_gene: TRBJ1-4
v_gene: TRBV28
CDR3aa: CASSRGLEKLFF

j_gene: TRBJ1-5
v_gene: TRBV12-5
CDR3aa: CASGPGEAIYSNQPQHF

j_gene: TRBJ1-1
v_gene: TRBV6-5
CDR3aa: CASSYWRGLEAFF

j_gene: TRBJ2-3
v_gene: TRBV6-1
CDR3aa: CASSEGGRGDTQYF

j_gene: TRBJ1-2
v_gene: TRBV25-1
CDR3aa: CASSERRGSYTF

j_gene: TRBJ1-2
v_gene: TRBV5-1
CDR3aa: CASSLLGQDGYTF

j_gene: TRBJ2-5
v_gene: TRBV10-3
CDR3aa: CATLGLAGGPGTQYF

j_gene: TRBJ1-2
v_gene: TRBV5-1
CDR3aa: CASSPSSVQVGYGYTF

j_gene: TRBJ1-4
v_gene: TRBV28
CDR3aa: CASSLPGQGSQGEKLFF

j_gene: TRBJ2-2
v_gene: TRBV6-4
CDR3aa: CASRAGANTGELFF

j_gene: TRBJ1-4
v_gene: TRBV19
CDR3aa: CASSRDRGQYEKLFF

j_gene: TRBJ2-7
v_gene: TRBV28
CDR3aa: CASSLRGLAGTSYEQYF

j_gene: TRBJ1-6
v_gene: TRBV5-6
CDR3aa: CASSLAHRSNSPLHF

j_gene: TRBJ1-5
v_gene: TRBV9
CDR3aa: CASSVTGADQPQHF

j_gene: TRBJ2-3
v_gene: TRBV10-3
CDR3aa: CAISAPVQRDTQYF

j_gene: TRBJ1-1
v_gene: TRBV7-9
CDR3aa: CASSWSRGDTEAFF

j_gene: TRBJ2-1
v_gene: TRBV6-4
CDR3aa: CASSPIAGGVNEQFF

j_gene: TRBJ2-7
v_gene: TRBV11-2
CDR3aa: CASSSDGHGGYEQYF